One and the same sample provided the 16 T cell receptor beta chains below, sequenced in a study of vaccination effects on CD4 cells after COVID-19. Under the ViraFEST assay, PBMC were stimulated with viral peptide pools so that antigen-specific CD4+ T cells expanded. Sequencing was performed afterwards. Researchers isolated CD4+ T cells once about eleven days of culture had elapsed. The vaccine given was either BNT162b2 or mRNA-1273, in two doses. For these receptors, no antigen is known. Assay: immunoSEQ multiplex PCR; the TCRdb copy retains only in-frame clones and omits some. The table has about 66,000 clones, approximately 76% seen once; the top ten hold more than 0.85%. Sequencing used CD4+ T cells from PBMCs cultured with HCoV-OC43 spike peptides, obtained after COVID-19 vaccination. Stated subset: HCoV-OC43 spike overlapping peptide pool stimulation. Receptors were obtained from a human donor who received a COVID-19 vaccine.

The CDR3 region has the DNA TGCGCCAGCAGCTTTCAAGCTAGCGGGGGGGGAGATACGCAGTATTTT. It translates to CASSFQASGGGDTQYF. This chain connects TRBV5-1 to TRBJ2-3; 12 bases agree with TRBD2. Germline V gives CDR1 SGHRS, CDR2 YFSETQ. The CDR3 is 16 residues long. V lost 2 bases, J lost 5 bases, and 6 bases stayed unmatched.

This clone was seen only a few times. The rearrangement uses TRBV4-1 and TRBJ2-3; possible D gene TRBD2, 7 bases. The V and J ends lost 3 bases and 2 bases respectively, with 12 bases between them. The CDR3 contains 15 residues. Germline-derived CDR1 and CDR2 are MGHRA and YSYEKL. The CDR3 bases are TGCGCCAGCAGCCAGCGGGGGCCTCACACAGATACGCAGTATTTT. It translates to CASSQRGPHTDTQYF.

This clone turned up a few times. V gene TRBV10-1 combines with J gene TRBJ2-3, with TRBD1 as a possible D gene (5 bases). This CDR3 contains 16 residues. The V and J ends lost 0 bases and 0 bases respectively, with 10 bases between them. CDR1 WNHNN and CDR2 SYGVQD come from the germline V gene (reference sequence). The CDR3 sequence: CASSESARASTDTQYF. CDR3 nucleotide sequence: TGCGCCAGCAGTGAGTCTGCCAGGGCAAGCACAGATACGCAGTATTTT.

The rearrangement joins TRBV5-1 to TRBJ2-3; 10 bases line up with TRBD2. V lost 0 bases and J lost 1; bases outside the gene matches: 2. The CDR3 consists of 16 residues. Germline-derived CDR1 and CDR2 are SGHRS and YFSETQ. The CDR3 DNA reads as TGCGCCAGCAGCTTGGGCCTAGCGGGGGGCACAGATACGCAGTATTTT. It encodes CASSLGLAGGTDTQYF. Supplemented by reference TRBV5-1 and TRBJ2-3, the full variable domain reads KAGVTQTPRYLIKTRGQQVTLSCSPISGHRSVSWYQQTPGQGLQFLFEYFSETQRNKGNFPGRFSGRQFSNSRSEMNVSTLELGDSALYLCASSLGLAGGTDTQYFGPGTRLTVL.

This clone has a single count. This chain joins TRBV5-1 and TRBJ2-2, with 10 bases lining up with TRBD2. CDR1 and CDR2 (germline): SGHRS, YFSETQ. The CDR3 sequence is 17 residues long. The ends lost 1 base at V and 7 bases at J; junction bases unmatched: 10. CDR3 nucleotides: TGCGCCAGCAGCTTGCCTAGCGGGGGTGAACACTACGGGGAGCTGTTTTTT. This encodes CASSLPSGGEHYGELFF.

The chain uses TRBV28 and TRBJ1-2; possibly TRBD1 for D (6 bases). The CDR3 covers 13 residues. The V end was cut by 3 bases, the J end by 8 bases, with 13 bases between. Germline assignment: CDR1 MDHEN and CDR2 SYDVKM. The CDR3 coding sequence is TGTGCCAGCAGTTTTGACAGGCACGTGGGCTACACCTTC. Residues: CASSFDRHVGYTF.

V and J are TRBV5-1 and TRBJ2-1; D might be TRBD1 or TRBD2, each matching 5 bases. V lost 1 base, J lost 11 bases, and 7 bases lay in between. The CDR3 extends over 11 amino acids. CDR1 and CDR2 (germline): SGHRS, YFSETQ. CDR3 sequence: CASSLWGKQFF. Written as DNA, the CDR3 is TGCGCCAGCAGCTTGTGGGGGAAGCAGTTCTTC.

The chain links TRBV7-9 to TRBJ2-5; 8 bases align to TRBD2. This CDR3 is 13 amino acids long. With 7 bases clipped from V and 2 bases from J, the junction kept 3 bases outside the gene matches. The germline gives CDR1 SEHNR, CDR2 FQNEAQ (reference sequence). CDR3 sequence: CASTGGEQETQYF. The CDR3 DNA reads TGTGCCAGCACGGGAGGGGAGCAAGAGACCCAGTACTTC.

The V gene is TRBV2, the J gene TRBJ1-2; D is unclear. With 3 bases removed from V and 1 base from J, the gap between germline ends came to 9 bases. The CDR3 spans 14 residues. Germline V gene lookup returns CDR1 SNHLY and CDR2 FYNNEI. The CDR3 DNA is TGTGCCAGCAGTGAGCTCAAGGTTAACTATGGCTACACCTTC. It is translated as CASSELKVNYGYTF. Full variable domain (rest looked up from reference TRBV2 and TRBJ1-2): EPEVTQTPSHQVTQMGQEVILRCVPISNHLYFYWYRQILGQKVEFLVSFYNNEISEKSEIFDDQFSVERPDGSNFTLKIRSTKLEDSAMYFCASSELKVNYGYTFGSGTRLTVV.

CDR3 coding DNA: TGTGCCAGCAGCTTCGGACTGGGCACAGATACGCAGTATTTT. Amino acid sequence: CASSFGLGTDTQYF. J is TRBJ2-3 and V is TRBV7-3, with D tentatively TRBD2 (5 bases). The germline V gene encodes CDR1 SGHTA and CDR2 FQGTGA. Trimming stripped 3 bases from V and 1 base from J, with 8 bases between. The CDR3 runs 14 residues.

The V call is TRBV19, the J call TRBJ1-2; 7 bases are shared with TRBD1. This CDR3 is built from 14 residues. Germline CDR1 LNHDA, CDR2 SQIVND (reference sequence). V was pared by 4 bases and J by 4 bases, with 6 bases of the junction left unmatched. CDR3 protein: CASSTSGTVYGYTF. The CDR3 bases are TGTGCCAGTAGTACCTCCGGGACAGTCTATGGCTACACCTTC.

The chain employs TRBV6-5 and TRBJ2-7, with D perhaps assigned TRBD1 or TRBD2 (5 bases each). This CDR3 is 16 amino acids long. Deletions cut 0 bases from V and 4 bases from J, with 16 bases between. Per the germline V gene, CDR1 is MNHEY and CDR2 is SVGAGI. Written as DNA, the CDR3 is TGTGCCAGCAGTTACTCTACCGGGACCGAGGTTTACGAGCAGTACGTC. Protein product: CASSYSTGTEVYEQYV.

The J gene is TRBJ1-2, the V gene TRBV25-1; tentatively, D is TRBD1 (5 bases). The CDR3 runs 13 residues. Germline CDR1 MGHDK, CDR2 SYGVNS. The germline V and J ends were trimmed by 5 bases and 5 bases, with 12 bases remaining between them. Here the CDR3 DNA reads TGTGCCAGCAGTCCCCGGGGGGAGTATGGCTACACCTTC. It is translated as CASSPRGEYGYTF.

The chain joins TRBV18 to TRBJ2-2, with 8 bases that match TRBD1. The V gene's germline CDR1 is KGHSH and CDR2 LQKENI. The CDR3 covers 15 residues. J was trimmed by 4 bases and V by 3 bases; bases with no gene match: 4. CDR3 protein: CASSPGQALTGELFF. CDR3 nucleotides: TGTGCCAGCTCACCGGGACAGGCCCTCACCGGGGAGCTGTTTTTT.

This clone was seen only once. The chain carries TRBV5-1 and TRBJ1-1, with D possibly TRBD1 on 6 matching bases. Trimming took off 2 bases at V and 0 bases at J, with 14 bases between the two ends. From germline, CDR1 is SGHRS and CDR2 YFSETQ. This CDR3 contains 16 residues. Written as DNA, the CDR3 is TGCGCCAGCAGCTTTGGACAGACCAGCATGAACACTGAAGCTTTCTTT. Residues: CASSFGQTSMNTEAFF.

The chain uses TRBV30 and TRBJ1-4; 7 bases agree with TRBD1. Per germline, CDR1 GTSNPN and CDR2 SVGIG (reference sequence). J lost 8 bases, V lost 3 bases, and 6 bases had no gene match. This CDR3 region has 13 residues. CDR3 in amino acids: CAWRGRGKEKLFF. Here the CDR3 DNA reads TGTGCCTGGAGAGGCAGGGGGAAGGAAAAACTGTTTTTT.